This T cell receptor beta chain was profiled in a study of T cells after yellow fever vaccination. This clonotype was found a few times. Germline lookup yields CDR1 LGHNA and CDR2 YSLEER. The CDR3 is 17 residues long. The V gene end was trimmed by 0 bases and the J gene end by 4 bases; junction bases not matched to a gene: 7. MiXCR, applied by TCRdb to the 5' RACE reads, yields one record per CDR3 protein. The sample holds 80,000 to 100,000 distinct CDR3 sequences, approximately 5.5% seen once. This sequence joins TRBV4-3 and TRBJ2-1, with 9 bases identical to TRBD2. The sequenced sample was CD8+ T cells sorted from PBMCs, obtained 10 days after the yellow fever booster vaccination. The clonotype comes from a young man who received the YFV17D yellow fever vaccine. As DNA, the CDR3 is TGCGCCAGCAGCCAAGATCGGCCTAGCGGGGCTTACAATGAGCAGTTCTTC. Translating gives CASSQDRPSGAYNEQFF.